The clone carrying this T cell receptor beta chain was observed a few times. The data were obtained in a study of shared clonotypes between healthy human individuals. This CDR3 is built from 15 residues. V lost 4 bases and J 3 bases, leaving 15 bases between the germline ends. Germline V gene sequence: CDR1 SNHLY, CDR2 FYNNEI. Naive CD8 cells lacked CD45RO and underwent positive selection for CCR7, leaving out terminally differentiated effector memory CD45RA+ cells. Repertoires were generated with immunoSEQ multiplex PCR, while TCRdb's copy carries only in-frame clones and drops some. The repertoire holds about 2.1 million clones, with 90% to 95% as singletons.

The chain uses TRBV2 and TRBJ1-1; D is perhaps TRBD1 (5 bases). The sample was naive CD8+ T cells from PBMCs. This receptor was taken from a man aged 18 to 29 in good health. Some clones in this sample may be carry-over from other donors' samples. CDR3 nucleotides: TGTGCCAGCAGTGGGTATGGGACGAGGGACACTGAAGCTTTCTTT. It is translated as CASSGYGTRDTEAFF.